Given below is one TCR beta chain in context. Its specificity is not known. This sample stems from a study of cytomegalovirus exposure and HLA in healthy donors. Primers included in the PCR were 60 Vbeta and 13 Jbeta primers. Assay: immunoSEQ multiplex PCR; the TCRdb copy retains only in-frame clones and omits some. Found here are some 150,000 clones, roughly 79% of them singletons; the top ten hold 1.5% to 2%. This CDR3 has 15 residues. Trimming stripped 3 bases from V and 6 bases from J, with 17 bases between. Germline CDR1 reads KGHSH; CDR2 reads LQKENI. Study outcomes and limitations: Earlier analysis looked at TCR beta V segments, and most were productive about 90% or about 30% of the time. Later work associated 16,951 TCR beta sequences with HLA alleles at 0.05 false discovery rate. Across donors, sequencing depth was assumed by presence/absence analyses to be roughly uniform.

The source material was PBMCs. The sequence was obtained from a woman younger than 45 in good health and CMV-seronegative. The rearrangement joins TRBV18 to TRBJ1-2; D gene unclear. The chain's CDR3 is CASSPLEGGSNGYTF. CDR3 bases: TGTGCCAGCTCACCTCTGGAAGGAGGTAGCAATGGCTACACCTTC.